The clone carrying this TCR beta chain was counted a few times. No antigen is known for it. The gene symbols are mouse symbols. The read terminates 4 residues ahead of where the CDR3 ends, so the germline J gene completes it. The CDR3 is made up of 14 amino acids. The germline V gene has CDR1 FNHDT and CDR2 SITEND (reference sequence). Reverse transcription of extracted RNA yielded cDNA, which provided the sequencing template. The method was immunoSEQ multiplex PCR; TCRdb's version includes in-frame clones alone and lacks a portion of them. Captured here are around 100,000 clones, none seen once; the top ten comprise around 20%. This entry is derived from a study of CD8+ T cells in alopecia areata. Looking at the study overall: Recipients were approximately 6-10-week-old female C3H/HeJ mice grafted with skin from roughly 6-13-month-old C3H/HeJ donors with spontaneous alopecia.

Study-level findings and limits: Among the cells sequenced in scalp samples are also the resident alphabeta T cells of normal skin. Affected scalp, especially in alopecia totalis/universalis, had a higher clonality than normal scalp did.

What was sequenced was lesional skin. The clonotype originates from a C3H/HeJ mouse with alopecia areata. The MHC haplotype recorded for the strain is H2-k. The chain combines TRBV19 with TRBJ2-5, with 8 nucleotides matching TRBD1. Partial CDR3 DNA: TGTGCCAGCAGCTCAGGGACAGGAGGAGAC. Its protein product is CASSSGTGGD. The complete CDR3 reads CASSSGTGGDTQYF.